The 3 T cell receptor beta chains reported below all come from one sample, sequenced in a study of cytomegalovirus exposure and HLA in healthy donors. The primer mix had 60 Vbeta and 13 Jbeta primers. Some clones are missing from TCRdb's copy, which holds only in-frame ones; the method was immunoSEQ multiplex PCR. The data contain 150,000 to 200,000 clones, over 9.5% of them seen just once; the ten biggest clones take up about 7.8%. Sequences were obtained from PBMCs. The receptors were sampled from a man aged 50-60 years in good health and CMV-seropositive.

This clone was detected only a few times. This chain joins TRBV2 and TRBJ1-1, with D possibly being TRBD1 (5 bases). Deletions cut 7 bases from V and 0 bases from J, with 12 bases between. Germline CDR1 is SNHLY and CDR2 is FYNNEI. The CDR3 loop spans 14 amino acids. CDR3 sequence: CASMTEFMNTEAFF. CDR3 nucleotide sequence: TGTGCCAGCATGACAGAGTTCATGAACACTGAAGCTTTCTTT.

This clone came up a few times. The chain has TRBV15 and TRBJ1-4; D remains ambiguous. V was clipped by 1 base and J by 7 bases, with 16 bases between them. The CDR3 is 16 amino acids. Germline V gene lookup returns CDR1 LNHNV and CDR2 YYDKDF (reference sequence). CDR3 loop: CATSRVSVMEGEKLFF. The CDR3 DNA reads TGTGCCACCAGCAGAGTATCCGTGATGGAGGGTGAAAAACTGTTTTTT.

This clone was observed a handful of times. The chain's CDR3 is CAWSNRGNTEAFF. The CDR3 nucleotides read TGTGCCTGGAGTAATAGGGGGAACACTGAAGCTTTCTTT. The J gene is TRBJ1-1, the V gene TRBV30, with D possibly matching TRBD1 (5 bases). Germline lookup yields CDR1 GTSNPN and CDR2 SVGIG (reference sequence). V was clipped by 2 bases and J by 1 base, with 8 bases between them. The CDR3 consists of 13 residues.